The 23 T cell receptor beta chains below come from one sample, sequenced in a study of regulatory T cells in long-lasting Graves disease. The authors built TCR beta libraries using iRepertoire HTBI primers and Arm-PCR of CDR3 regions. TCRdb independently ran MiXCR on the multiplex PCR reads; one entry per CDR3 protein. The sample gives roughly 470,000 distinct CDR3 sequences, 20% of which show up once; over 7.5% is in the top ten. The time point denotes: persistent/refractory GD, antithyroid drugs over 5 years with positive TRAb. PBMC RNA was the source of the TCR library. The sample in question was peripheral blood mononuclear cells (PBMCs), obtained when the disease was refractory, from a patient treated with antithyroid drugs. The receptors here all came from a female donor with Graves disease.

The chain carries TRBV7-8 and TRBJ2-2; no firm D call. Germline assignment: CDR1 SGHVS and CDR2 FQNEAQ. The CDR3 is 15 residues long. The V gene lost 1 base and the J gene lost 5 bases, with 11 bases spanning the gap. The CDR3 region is CASSLEGLRTGELFF. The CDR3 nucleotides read TGTGCCAGCAGCTTAGAAGGGTTACGAACCGGGGAGCTGTTTTTT.

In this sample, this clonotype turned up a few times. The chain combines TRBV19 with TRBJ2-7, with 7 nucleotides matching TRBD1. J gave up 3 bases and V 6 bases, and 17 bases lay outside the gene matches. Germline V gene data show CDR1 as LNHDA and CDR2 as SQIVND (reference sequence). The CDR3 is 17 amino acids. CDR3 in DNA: TGTGCCAGTAGCCTAACGATCACAGGGGTGAGGCACTACGAGCAGTACTTC. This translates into CASSLTITGVRHYEQYF.

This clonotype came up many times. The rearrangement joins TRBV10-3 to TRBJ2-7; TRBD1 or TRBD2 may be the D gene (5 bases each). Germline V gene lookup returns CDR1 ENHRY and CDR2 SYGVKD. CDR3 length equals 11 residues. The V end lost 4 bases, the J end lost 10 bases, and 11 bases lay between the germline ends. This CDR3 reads CAISGGTSQYF. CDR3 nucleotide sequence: TGTGCCATCAGTGGAGGGACCTCCCAGTACTTC.

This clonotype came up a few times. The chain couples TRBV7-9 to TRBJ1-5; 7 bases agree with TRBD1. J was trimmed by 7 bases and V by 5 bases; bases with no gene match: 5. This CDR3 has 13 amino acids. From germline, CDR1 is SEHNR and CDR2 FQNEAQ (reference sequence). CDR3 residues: CASSRGLGQPQHF. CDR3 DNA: TGTGCCAGCAGCAGGGGGCTTGGGCAGCCCCAGCATTTT.

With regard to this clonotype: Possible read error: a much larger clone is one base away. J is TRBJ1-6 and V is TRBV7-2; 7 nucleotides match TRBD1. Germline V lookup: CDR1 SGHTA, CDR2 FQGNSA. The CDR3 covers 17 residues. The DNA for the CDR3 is TGTGCCAGCAGCTTAGGGGGACAGCCAAATCGGCATTCACTCCTCCACTTT. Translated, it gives CASSLGGQPNRHSLLHF.

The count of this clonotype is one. This CDR3 is CASSLTGTSYNEQFF. CDR3 nucleotide sequence: TGCGCCAGCAGCTTGACCGGGACCTCCTACAATGAGCAGTTCTTC. The V gene is TRBV5-1, the J gene TRBJ2-1; D could derive from TRBD1 or TRBD2 (5 bases each). From germline, CDR1 is SGHRS and CDR2 YFSETQ. This CDR3 spans 15 amino acids. V was trimmed by 1 base and J by 0 bases, leaving 8 bases between them.

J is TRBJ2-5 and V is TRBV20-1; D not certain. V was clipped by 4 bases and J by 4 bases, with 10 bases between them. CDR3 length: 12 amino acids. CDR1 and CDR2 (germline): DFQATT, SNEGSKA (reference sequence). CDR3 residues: CSATPLVETQYF. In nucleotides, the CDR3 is TGCAGTGCTACACCCTTGGTAGAGACCCAGTACTTC.

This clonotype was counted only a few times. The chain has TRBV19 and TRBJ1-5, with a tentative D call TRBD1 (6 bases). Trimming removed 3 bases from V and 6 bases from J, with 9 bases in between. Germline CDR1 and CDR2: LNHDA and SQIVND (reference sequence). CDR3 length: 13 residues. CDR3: CASSMVGGQPQHF. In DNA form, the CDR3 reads TGTGCCAGTAGTATGGTAGGGGGTCAGCCCCAGCATTTT.

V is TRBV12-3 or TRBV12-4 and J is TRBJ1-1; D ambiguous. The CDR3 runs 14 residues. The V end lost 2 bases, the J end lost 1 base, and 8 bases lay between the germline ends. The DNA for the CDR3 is TGTGCCAGCAGTTTAAAGGGAGCGAACACTGAAGCTTTCTTT. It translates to CASSLKGANTEAFF.

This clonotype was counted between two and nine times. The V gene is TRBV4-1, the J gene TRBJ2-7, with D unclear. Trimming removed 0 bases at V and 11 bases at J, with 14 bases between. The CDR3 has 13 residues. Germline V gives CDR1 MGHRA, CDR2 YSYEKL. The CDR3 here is CASSQDLRKGKYF. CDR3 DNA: TGCGCCAGCAGCCAAGATCTAAGAAAAGGGAAGTACTTC.

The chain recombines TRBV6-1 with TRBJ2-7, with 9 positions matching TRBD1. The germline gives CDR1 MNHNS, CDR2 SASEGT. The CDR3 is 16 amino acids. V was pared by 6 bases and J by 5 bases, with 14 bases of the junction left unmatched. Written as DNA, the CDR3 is TGTGCCAGCAGACAGCCTGGCGGGACAGGGATCCACGAGCAGTACTTC. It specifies CASRQPGGTGIHEQYF.

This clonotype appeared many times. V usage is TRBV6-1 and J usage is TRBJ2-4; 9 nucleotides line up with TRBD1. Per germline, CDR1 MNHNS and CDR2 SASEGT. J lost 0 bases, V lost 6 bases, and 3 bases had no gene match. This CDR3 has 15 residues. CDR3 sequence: CASREQGAAKNIQYF. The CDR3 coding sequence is TGTGCCAGCAGGGAACAGGGGGCAGCCAAAAACATTCAGTACTTC.

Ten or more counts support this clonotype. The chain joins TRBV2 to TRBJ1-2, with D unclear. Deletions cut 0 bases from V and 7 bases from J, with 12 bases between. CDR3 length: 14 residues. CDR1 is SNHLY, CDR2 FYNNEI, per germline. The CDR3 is CASSEALPPGGYTF. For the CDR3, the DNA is TGTGCCAGCAGTGAAGCGCTCCCCCCTGGTGGCTACACCTTC.

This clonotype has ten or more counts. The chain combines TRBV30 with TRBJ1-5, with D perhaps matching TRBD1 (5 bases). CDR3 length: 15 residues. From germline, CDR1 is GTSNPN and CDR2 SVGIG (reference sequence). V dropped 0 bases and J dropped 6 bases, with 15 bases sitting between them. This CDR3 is CAWSVLGVSGQPQHF. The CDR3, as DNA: TGTGCCTGGAGTGTACTGGGGGTATCAGGTCAGCCCCAGCATTTT.

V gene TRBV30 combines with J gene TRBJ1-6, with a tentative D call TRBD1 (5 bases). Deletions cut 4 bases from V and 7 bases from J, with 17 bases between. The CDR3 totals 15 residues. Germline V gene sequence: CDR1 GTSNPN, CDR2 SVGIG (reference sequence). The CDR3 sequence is CAWTKILEGNSPLHF. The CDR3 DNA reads TGTGCCTGGACCAAAATCCTGGAGGGGAATTCACCCCTCCACTTT.

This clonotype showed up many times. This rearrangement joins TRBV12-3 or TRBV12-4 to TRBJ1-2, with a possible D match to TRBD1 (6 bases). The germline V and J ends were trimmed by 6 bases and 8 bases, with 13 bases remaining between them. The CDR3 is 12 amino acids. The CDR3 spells CASSYRDIGYTF. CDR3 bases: TGTGCCAGCAGCTACCGGGACATCGGCTACACCTTC.

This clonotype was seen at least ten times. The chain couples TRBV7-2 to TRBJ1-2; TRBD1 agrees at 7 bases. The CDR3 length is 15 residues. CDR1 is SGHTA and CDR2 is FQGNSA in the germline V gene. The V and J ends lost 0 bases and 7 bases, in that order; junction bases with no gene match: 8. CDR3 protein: CASSLAGTEKVGYTF. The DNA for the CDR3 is TGTGCCAGCAGCTTAGCGGGGACAGAGAAGGTTGGCTACACCTTC. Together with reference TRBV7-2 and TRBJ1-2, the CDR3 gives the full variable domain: GAGVSQSPSNKVTEKGKDVELRCDPISGHTALYWYRQSLGQGLEFLIYFQGNSAPDKSGLPSDRFSAERTGGSVSTLTIQRTQQEDSAVYLCASSLAGTEKVGYTFGSGTRLTVV.

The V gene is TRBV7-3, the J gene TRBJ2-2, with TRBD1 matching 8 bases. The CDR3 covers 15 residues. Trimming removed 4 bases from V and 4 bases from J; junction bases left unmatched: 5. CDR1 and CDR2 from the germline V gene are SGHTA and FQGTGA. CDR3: CASSSQGAGTGELFF. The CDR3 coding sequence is TGTGCCAGCAGCTCCCAGGGGGCAGGCACCGGGGAGCTGTTTTTT.

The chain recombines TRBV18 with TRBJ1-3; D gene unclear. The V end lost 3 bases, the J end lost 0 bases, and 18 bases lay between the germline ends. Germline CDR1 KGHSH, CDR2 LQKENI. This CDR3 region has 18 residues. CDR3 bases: TGTGCCAGCTCACCCGAAGCTGCGATTGGGAGCTCTGGAAACACCATATATTTT. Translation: CASSPEAAIGSSGNTIYF.

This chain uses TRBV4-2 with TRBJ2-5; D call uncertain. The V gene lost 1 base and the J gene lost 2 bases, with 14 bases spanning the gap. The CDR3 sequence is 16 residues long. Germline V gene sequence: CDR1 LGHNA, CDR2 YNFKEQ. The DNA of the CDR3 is TGTGCCAGCAGCCAAGTGCCCCGTAACGGTCAAGAGACCCAGTACTTC. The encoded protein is CASSQVPRNGQETQYF.

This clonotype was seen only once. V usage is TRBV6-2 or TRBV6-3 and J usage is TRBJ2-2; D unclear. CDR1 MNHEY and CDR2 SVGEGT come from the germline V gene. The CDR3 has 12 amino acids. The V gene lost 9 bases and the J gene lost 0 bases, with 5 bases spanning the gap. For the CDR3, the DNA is TGTGCCAGTTACACGAACACCGGGGAGCTGTTTTTT. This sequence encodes CASYTNTGELFF.

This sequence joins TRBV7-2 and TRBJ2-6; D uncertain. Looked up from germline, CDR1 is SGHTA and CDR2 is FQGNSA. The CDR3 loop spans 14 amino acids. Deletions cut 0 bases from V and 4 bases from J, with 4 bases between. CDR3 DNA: TGTGCCAGCAGCTTAGCGCTGGGGGCCAACGTCCTGACTTTC. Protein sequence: CASSLALGANVLTF.

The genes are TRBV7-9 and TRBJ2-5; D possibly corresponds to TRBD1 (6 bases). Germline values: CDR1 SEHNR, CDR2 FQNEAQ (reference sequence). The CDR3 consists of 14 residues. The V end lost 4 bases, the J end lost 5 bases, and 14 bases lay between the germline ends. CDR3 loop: CASSSEGGSETQYF. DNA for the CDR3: TGTGCCAGCAGCTCCGAAGGGGGTTCGGAGACCCAGTACTTC.